The 30 T cell receptor beta chains listed next were all sequenced from one sample in a study of CD8 T cells in Susac syndrome. The RNA, about 0.45 to 1 ug, was put through reverse transcription using random hexamers. MiXCR, applied by TCRdb to the immunoSEQ multiplex PCR reads, yields one record per CDR3 protein. Of about 280,000 distinct CDR3 sequences in the sample, around 83% were seen once. Sequencing used CD8+ T cells from PBMCs. The source is a human donor with multiple sclerosis.

CDR3 coding DNA: TGTGCCAGCAGAATAGGGACTAGCGGGCCCTACAATGAGCAGTTCTTC. Translating gives CASRIGTSGPYNEQFF. This chain joins TRBV12-3 or TRBV12-4 and TRBJ2-1; 12 nucleotides agree with TRBD2. Trimming took 6 bases from V and 2 from J; bases not matched to a gene: 5. There are 16 residues in the CDR3.

The chain recombines TRBV29-1 with TRBJ2-7; D is possibly TRBD2 (5 bases). Germline V gene lookup returns CDR1 SQVTM and CDR2 ANQGSEA. CDR3 length equals 15 residues. Deletions cut 7 bases from V and 0 bases from J, with 19 bases between. This chain's CDR3 is CSALTPEAHSYEQYF. The CDR3 nucleotides read TGCAGCGCGCTCACCCCGGAGGCACACTCCTACGAGCAGTACTTC.

The rearrangement joins TRBV5-1 to TRBJ2-2; no firm D call. V lost 0 bases, J lost 6 bases, and 6 bases lay in between. In germline, CDR1 is SGHRS, CDR2 YFSETQ. The CDR3 loop spans 13 amino acids. CDR3 bases: TGCGCCAGCAGCTTGGGTTCGTCCGGGGAGCTGTTTTTT. Translating it yields CASSLGSSGELFF.

The chain employs TRBV7-9 and TRBJ1-3; D gene ambiguous. V was pared by 2 bases and J by 3 bases, with 17 bases between. Germline loops: CDR1 SEHNR, CDR2 FQNEAQ (reference sequence). This CDR3 spans 17 amino acids. CDR3: CASSLWSVRRVGNTIYF. In DNA, the CDR3 is TGTGCCAGCAGCTTATGGTCGGTTCGGAGGGTTGGAAACACCATATATTTT.

The CDR3 DNA reads as TGTGCTAGTGGTTTGACTAGCGGGCGCACAGATACGCAGTATTTT. Translated: CASGLTSGRTDTQYF. The chain couples TRBV12-5 to TRBJ2-3; the match to TRBD2 covers 9 bases. V lost 2 bases and J lost 1; bases outside the gene matches: 1. Germline V gene data show CDR1 as LGHNT and CDR2 as FRNRAP. The CDR3 length is 15 residues.

The rearrangement links TRBV12-3 or TRBV12-4 to TRBJ2-3, with unresolved D. With 1 base removed from V and 4 bases from J, the gap between germline ends came to 6 bases. This CDR3 has 13 amino acids. The DNA for the CDR3 is TGTGCCAGCAGTTTAGGCCTACCAGATACGCAGTATTTT. This gives the protein CASSLGLPDTQYF.

The chain has TRBV29-1 and TRBJ2-1; tentatively, D is TRBD1 (5 bases). The V gene's germline CDR1 is SQVTM and CDR2 ANQGSEA. This CDR3 region has 16 residues. Trimming removed 1 base from V and 1 base from J, with 14 bases in between. The CDR3 bases are TGCAGCGTTGAAGGTGGTTGGCAGGGATCCTACAATGAGCAGTTCTTC. Protein: CSVEGGWQGSYNEQFF.

This chain links TRBV27 with TRBJ1-2, with D possibly TRBD1 on 6 matching bases. Trimming removed 5 bases from V and 8 bases from J, with 15 bases in between. The CDR3 has 13 amino acids. Germline V gene data show CDR1 as MNHEY and CDR2 as SMNVEV (reference sequence). For the CDR3, the DNA is TGTGCCAGCAGTCATGCAGGGGAGAGGGGCTACACCTTC. Its translation: CASSHAGERGYTF.

The CDR3 region has the DNA TGCAGTGCTAGAGACGGTCGAGATGAAAAACTGTTTTTT. This gives the protein CSARDGRDEKLFF. V and J are TRBV20-1 and TRBJ1-4; no definite D call. V was pared by 0 bases and J by 6 bases, with 8 bases between. The germline V gene has CDR1 DFQATT and CDR2 SNEGSKA (reference sequence). The CDR3 covers 13 residues.

V and J are TRBV5-4 and TRBJ2-7; possibly TRBD2 for D (5 bases). Germline V gives CDR1 SGHNT, CDR2 YYREEE (reference sequence). Trimming pared 2 bases from V and 2 bases from J, leaving 8 bases between. The CDR3 loop spans 13 amino acids. The CDR3 DNA is TGTGCCAGCAGCTTCGGGGTTCCCTACGAGCAGTACTTC. Encoded protein: CASSFGVPYEQYF.

This rearrangement joins TRBV2 to TRBJ2-7; 7 nucleotides line up with TRBD2. Germline loops: CDR1 SNHLY, CDR2 FYNNEI. Trimming cost V 6 bases and J 2 bases; bases outside gene matches: 4. CDR3 size: 13 residues. CDR3 sequence reads: CASSPAGTYEQYF. The CDR3 region has the DNA TGTGCCAGCAGCCCAGCGGGGACCTACGAGCAGTACTTC.

This clonotype was observed a handful of times. The rearrangement links TRBV6-6 to TRBJ1-5; no firm D call. Trimming stripped 2 bases from V and 4 bases from J, with 6 bases between. The CDR3 runs 13 residues. Germline V lookup: CDR1 MNHNY, CDR2 SVGAGI (reference sequence). DNA for the CDR3: TGTGCCAGCAGTTACAATCGAAATCAGCCCCAGCATTTT. Protein product: CASSYNRNQPQHF.

On this clonotype: One end of the junction fails to match germline, which may point to a read error. V and J are TRBV2 and TRBJ1-5, with D perhaps TRBD1 (5 bases). CDR3 size: 15 residues. CDR1 and CDR2 from the germline V gene are SNHLY and FYNNEI. The CDR3 bases are TGTACCAGCAGTGACAGCGTTAATAGCAATCAGCCCCAGCATTTT. It codes for CTSSDSVNSNQPQHF.

The V and J genes are TRBV6-2 or TRBV6-3 and TRBJ1-2; 7 bases are a match to TRBD1. Per the germline V gene, CDR1 is MNHEY and CDR2 is SVGEGT. This CDR3 contains 15 residues. Trimming at V came to 2 bases and at J to 0 bases, leaving 3 bases not matched to a gene. Here the CDR3 reads CASSYRDRANYGYTF. The CDR3 region has the DNA TGTGCCAGCAGTTACCGGGACAGAGCTAACTATGGCTACACCTTC.

This chain joins TRBV27 and TRBJ1-2, with D maybe TRBD1 (6 bases). The germline V gene encodes CDR1 MNHEY and CDR2 SMNVEV (reference sequence). Trimming removed 5 bases at V and 5 bases at J, with 12 bases between. The CDR3 is made up of 13 amino acids. CDR3 sequence: CASSEGGSYGYTF. The CDR3 nucleotides are TGTGCCAGCAGTGAAGGGGGATCATATGGCTACACCTTC.

This clonotype was counted once. This sequence joins TRBV10-3 and TRBJ2-3, with D possibly matching TRBD1 (5 bases). V lost 4 bases to trimming and J lost 3 bases, with 11 bases between them. The V gene's germline CDR1 is ENHRY and CDR2 SYGVKD. The CDR3 covers 14 residues. This CDR3 is CAISVGPGTDTQYF. The CDR3 DNA follows: TGTGCCATCAGTGTGGGGCCTGGGACAGATACGCAGTATTTT.

The chain joins TRBV9 to TRBJ1-2; 8 bases line up with TRBD1. Germline values: CDR1 SGDLS, CDR2 YYNGEE. The CDR3 runs 13 residues. The V gene end was trimmed by 3 bases and the J gene end by 6 bases; junction bases not matched to a gene: 4. CDR3 sequence (DNA): TGTGCCAGCAGCGGACTACAGGGGGATGGCTACACCTTC. Its translation: CASSGLQGDGYTF.

The chain has TRBV2 and TRBJ2-7; a weak D match, TRBD2 (5 bases). The CDR3 is 13 residues long. Trimming stripped 8 bases from V and 3 bases from J, with 14 bases between. CDR1 and CDR2 (germline): SNHLY, FYNNEI. Here the CDR3 DNA reads TGTGCCAGCCAGTGGGGAGACAACTACGAGCAGTACTTC. This translates into CASQWGDNYEQYF.

This chain connects TRBV27 to TRBJ2-1; D possibly corresponds to TRBD2 (5 bases). The germline V gene has CDR1 MNHEY and CDR2 SMNVEV (reference sequence). The CDR3 consists of 13 residues. Trimming removed 2 bases from V and 5 bases from J, with 7 bases in between. CDR3 in DNA: TGTGCCAGCAGTTTAGCTAGCAACAATGAGCAGTTCTTC. It codes for CASSLASNNEQFF.

This rearrangement joins TRBV19 to TRBJ1-1, with D unclear. Germline assignment: CDR1 LNHDA and CDR2 SQIVND (reference sequence). The CDR3 consists of 14 residues. V dropped 5 bases and J dropped 2 bases, with 12 bases sitting between them. CDR3 amino acids: CASSPRLENTEAFF. The CDR3 coding sequence is TGTGCCAGTAGTCCGAGACTAGAAAACACTGAAGCTTTCTTT.

The rearrangement uses TRBV9 and TRBJ1-2; D is unclear. Germline V gene lookup returns CDR1 SGDLS and CDR2 YYNGEE. V was trimmed by 4 bases and J by 2 bases, leaving 9 bases between them. This CDR3 comprises 13 residues. In DNA, the CDR3 is TGTGCCAGCAGCACACAGCCGAACTATGGCTACACCTTC. Translating gives CASSTQPNYGYTF.

The chain links TRBV5-4 to TRBJ2-7; 11 bases match TRBD2. The CDR3 is 17 residues long. V gave up 2 bases and J gave up 5 bases; unmatched junction bases: 12. Germline CDR1 SGHNT, CDR2 YYREEE (reference sequence). DNA of the CDR3: TGTGCCAGCAGCTTCGGGACTAGCGGCGCTCCGACCCACGAGCAGTACTTC. This sequence encodes CASSFGTSGAPTHEQYF.

This sequence joins TRBV5-1 and TRBJ2-1; tentatively, D is TRBD1 or TRBD2 (5 bases each). The CDR3 is 15 amino acids. V lost 2 bases, J lost 8 bases, and 17 bases lay in between. Per the germline V gene, CDR1 is SGHRS and CDR2 is YFSETQ. As DNA, the CDR3 is TGCGCCAGCAGCTTATGGAACGAGGGGTCGTATGAGCAGTTCTTC. This codes for CASSLWNEGSYEQFF.

The chain employs TRBV29-1 and TRBJ2-7; possibly TRBD1 for D (5 bases). This CDR3 comprises 13 residues. Germline CDR1 is SQVTM and CDR2 is ANQGSEA. The V and J ends lost 3 bases and 5 bases respectively, with 14 bases between them. CDR3 in amino acids: CSVDAGNLDEQYF. The CDR3 DNA is TGCAGCGTTGACGCAGGGAATTTGGACGAGCAGTACTTC.

The gene calls are TRBV19 and TRBJ2-1; D may be TRBD1 (6 bases). The V end was cut by 5 bases, the J end by 6 bases, with 11 bases between. The CDR3 consists of 13 residues. Germline V gene sequence: CDR1 LNHDA, CDR2 SQIVND (reference sequence). The CDR3 DNA follows: TGTGCCAGTAGTGGGGGCTGGTCCAATGAGCAGTTCTTC. Amino acids: CASSGGWSNEQFF.

This clonotype has just a few counts. The CDR3 loop is CASSKSGPNYGYTF. The CDR3 DNA is TGTGCCAGCAGTAAATCGGGGCCTAACTATGGCTACACCTTC. The genes are TRBV6-1 and TRBJ1-2, with D maybe TRBD1 (5 bases). Deletions cut 5 bases from V and 0 bases from J, with 10 bases between. The CDR3 contains 14 residues. CDR1 and CDR2 from the germline V gene are MNHNS and SASEGT.

This sequence joins TRBV4-1 and TRBJ2-7, with 8 bases fitting TRBD2. Germline V lookup: CDR1 MGHRA, CDR2 YSYEKL. After removal of 2 bases from V and 0 bases from J, the junction contained 6 bases not matched to a gene. CDR3 length: 16 residues. The DNA for the CDR3 is TGCGCCAGCAGCCAAAAGGGTAGCGGGACCTCCTACGAGCAGTACTTC. Residues: CASSQKGSGTSYEQYF.

The chain combines TRBV4-1 with TRBJ1-4; D not resolved. The V gene lost 4 bases and the J gene lost 13 bases, with 16 bases spanning the gap. Germline CDR1 reads MGHRA; CDR2 reads YSYEKL. The length of the CDR3 is 13 residues. The CDR3 sequence: CASSPGGLDRLFF. CDR3 nucleotides: TGCGCCAGCAGCCCCGGAGGGCTCGATAGACTGTTTTTT.

This chain connects TRBV10-1 to TRBJ2-1, with D perhaps TRBD2 (5 bases). Trimming took 0 bases from V and 7 from J, leaving 10 bases between them. Per germline, CDR1 WNHNN and CDR2 SYGVQD (reference sequence). This CDR3 is built from 14 residues. This CDR3 is CASSESEDGNEQFF. The CDR3 bases are TGCGCCAGCAGTGAGTCGGAGGACGGAAATGAGCAGTTCTTC.

V is TRBV5-4 and J is TRBJ2-2; D not resolved. V was pared by 2 bases and J by 4 bases, with 6 bases between. This CDR3 is 13 amino acids long. CDR1 and CDR2 from the germline V gene are SGHNT and YYREEE (reference sequence). CDR3: CASSFRITGELFF. In nucleotides, the CDR3 is TGTGCCAGCAGCTTTAGAATCACCGGGGAGCTGTTTTTT.